Presented here are 21 T cell receptor beta chains from one specimen sequenced in a study of Ad26.COV2.S vaccination and SARS-CoV-2 variants. The repertoire was sequenced with immunoSEQ multiplex PCR; TCRdb's copy has only in-frame clones and lacks some. The table lists a few hundred thousand clones, roughly 91% of them singletons. Sample treatment: some 19 received Ad26.COV2.S at low or high dose, single or two shots; 5 received placebo; per-sample allocation not given. At day 63 after the first vaccine or placebo injection, samples were drawn. The sequences come from peripheral blood, collected in a trial of Ad26.COV2.S vaccine versus placebo. These receptors all come from a person between 18 and 65 years old who received the Ad26.COV2.S COVID-19 vaccine or a placebo.

The V and J genes are TRBV2 and TRBJ2-5; 7 positions agree with TRBD2. The CDR3 covers 15 residues. The V segment lost 4 bases and the J segment 4 bases; nucleotides outside the gene matches: 9. Germline-derived CDR1 and CDR2 are SNHLY and FYNNEI. The CDR3, as DNA: TGTGCCAGCAGTGGAGGCGGGAGCCCCGCAGAGACCCAGTACTTC. Protein: CASSGGGSPAETQYF.

This chain uses TRBV14 with TRBJ1-2; D perhaps matches TRBD1 (5 bases). CDR3 length equals 14 residues. V was shortened by 0 bases and J by 5 bases, with 10 bases between the two germline ends. Germline-derived CDR1 and CDR2 are SGHDN and FVKESK. The CDR3 spells CASSQDTGRYGYTF. In DNA form, the CDR3 reads TGTGCCAGCAGCCAAGATACAGGCCGGTATGGCTACACCTTC.

V gene TRBV28 combines with J gene TRBJ2-5, with 7 bases fitting TRBD1. The V gene end was trimmed by 5 bases and the J gene end by 5 bases; junction bases not matched to a gene: 14. The CDR3 has 16 residues. Germline-derived CDR1 and CDR2 are MDHEN and SYDVKM. DNA of the CDR3: TGTGCCAGCAGTCAAGACCCGGGGACAGTAAGGGAGACCCAGTACTTC. Protein product: CASSQDPGTVRETQYF.

The genes are TRBV23-1 and TRBJ2-7; a weak D match, TRBD1 (5 bases). TRBV23-1 is assigned to the ORF class and has an uncertain function. The V gene lost 5 bases and the J gene lost 1 base, with 15 bases spanning the gap. The CDR3 contains 15 residues. CDR3 region: CASSGPGQGSYEQYF. CDR3 in DNA: TGCGCCAGCAGTGGCCCCGGGCAGGGTTCCTACGAGCAGTACTTC.

This chain links TRBV19 with TRBJ2-3; D could derive from TRBD1 or TRBD2 (5 bases each). Germline V gene data show CDR1 as LNHDA and CDR2 as SQIVND (reference sequence). V was trimmed by 3 bases and J by 1 base, leaving 11 bases between them. This CDR3 contains 15 residues. CDR3 nucleotide sequence: TGTGCCAGTAGTATCAAGCAGGGAGGCACAGATACGCAGTATTTT. It specifies CASSIKQGGTDTQYF.

This sequence joins TRBV6-2 or TRBV6-3 and TRBJ2-5; 11 nucleotides line up with TRBD2. The germline V gene has CDR1 MNHEY and CDR2 SVGEGT. The CDR3 spans 16 residues. V shed 2 bases and J 3 bases; nucleotides not matched to a gene: 5. Written as DNA, the CDR3 is TGTGCCAGCAGTTACCTGACTAGCGGGGACAAAGAGACCCAGTACTTC. Encoded protein: CASSYLTSGDKETQYF.

CDR3 sequence (DNA): TGTGCCAGCTCACCGGGACAGTTCACAACTAATGAAAAACTGTTTTTT. This codes for CASSPGQFTTNEKLFF. The gene calls are TRBV18 and TRBJ1-4; TRBD1 aligns across 7 bases. This CDR3 has 16 amino acids. The V and J ends lost 3 bases and 0 bases, in that order; junction bases with no gene match: 4. The V gene's germline CDR1 is KGHSH and CDR2 LQKENI.

The rearrangement links TRBV30 to TRBJ2-6; no reliable D call. This CDR3 region has 15 residues. Deletions cut 0 bases from V and 2 bases from J, with 8 bases between. CDR1 and CDR2 from the germline V gene are GTSNPN and SVGIG (reference sequence). CDR3 residues: CAWSVWDPGANVLTF. Here the CDR3 DNA reads TGTGCCTGGAGTGTATGGGATCCTGGGGCCAACGTCCTGACTTTC.

The gene calls are TRBV2 and TRBJ1-2; D not resolved. The CDR3 totals 12 residues. Germline V gene data show CDR1 as SNHLY and CDR2 as FYNNEI. The V end was cut by 7 bases, the J end by 6 bases, with 12 bases between. CDR3: CASNGGRDGYTF. In nucleotides, the CDR3 is TGTGCCAGCAATGGAGGGCGCGATGGCTACACCTTC. Full variable domain (missing parts from reference TRBV2 and TRBJ1-2): EPEVTQTPSHQVTQMGQEVILRCVPISNHLYFYWYRQILGQKVEFLVSFYNNEISEKSEIFDDQFSVERPDGSNFTLKIRSTKLEDSAMYFCASNGGRDGYTFGSGTRLTVV.

The chain uses TRBV20-1 and TRBJ2-3; TRBD2 might be the D (6 bases). The V end was cut by 3 bases, the J end by 3 bases, with 16 bases between. Germline V gene data show CDR1 as DFQATT and CDR2 as SNEGSKA (reference sequence). This CDR3 has 15 residues. The CDR3 bases are TGCAGTGCTAGTGGGTGGGAACGGGGGACAGATACGCAGTATTTT. It yields the protein CSASGWERGTDTQYF.

The chain joins TRBV7-2 to TRBJ1-5, with 8 bases identical to TRBD1. Germline V gene data show CDR1 as SGHTA and CDR2 as FQGNSA. CDR3 length equals 15 residues. V lost 2 bases to trimming and J lost 7 bases; unmatched junction nucleotides: 7. Here the CDR3 reads CASSLRTGTLQPQHF. The CDR3 coding sequence is TGTGCCAGCAGCTTAAGGACAGGGACGCTCCAGCCCCAGCATTTT. The full variable domain, in which reference TRBV7-2 and TRBJ1-5 provide the parts outside the CDR3, is GAGVSQSPSNKVTEKGKDVELRCDPISGHTALYWYRQSLGQGLEFLIYFQGNSAPDKSGLPSDRFSAERTGGSVSTLTIQRTQQEDSAVYLCASSLRTGTLQPQHFGDGTRLSIL.

This chain uses TRBV5-5 with TRBJ1-5, with a tentative D call TRBD1 (5 bases). The V gene's germline CDR1 is SGHKS and CDR2 YYEKEE (reference sequence). V was shortened by 4 bases and J by 0 bases, with 11 bases between the two germline ends. CDR3 length: 15 residues. CDR3 bases: TGTGCCAGCAGCACCGACAGTAATAGCAATCAGCCCCAGCATTTT. Protein product: CASSTDSNSNQPQHF.

V gene TRBV27 combines with J gene TRBJ2-3; 11 bases align to TRBD2. Trimming took 3 bases from V and 3 from J; bases not matched to a gene: 11. The CDR3 runs to 18 residues. The V gene's germline CDR1 is MNHEY and CDR2 SMNVEV (reference sequence). CDR3 nucleotide sequence: TGTGCCAGCAGTTTCATCCCTCCGGGACTAGCGGATACAGATACGCAGTATTTT. It yields the protein CASSFIPPGLADTDTQYF.

J is TRBJ2-1 and V is TRBV29-1, with D perhaps TRBD2 (5 bases). The CDR3 extends over 13 amino acids. Germline V gene data show CDR1 as SQVTM and CDR2 as ANQGSEA. V lost 6 bases and J lost 4, with 13 bases in between. DNA of the CDR3: TGCAGCGTGGGGTGGGAGTTATACAATGAGCAGTTCTTC. It is translated as CSVGWELYNEQFF.

This chain connects TRBV18 to TRBJ1-1; no clear D gene. V was clipped by 6 bases and J by 4 bases, with 15 bases between them. Germline CDR1 reads KGHSH; CDR2 reads LQKENI. This CDR3 is built from 14 residues. The CDR3 coding sequence is TGTGCCAGCTCCCCGCCGGGTCTTGGCACTGAAGCTTTCTTT. Translating it yields CASSPPGLGTEAFF. Full variable domain (missing parts from reference TRBV18 and TRBJ1-1): NAGVMQNPRHLVRRRGQEARLRCSPMKGHSHVYWYRQLPEEGLKFMVYLQKENIIDESGMPKERFSAEFPKEGPSILRIQQVVRGDSAAYFCASSPPGLGTEAFFGQGTRLTVV.

J is TRBJ1-3 and V is TRBV18, with a possible D match to TRBD1 (5 bases). This CDR3 has 15 residues. Germline values: CDR1 KGHSH, CDR2 LQKENI. The V and J ends lost 2 bases and 2 bases respectively, with 10 bases between them. The CDR3 DNA reads as TGTGCCAGCTCACCAGGGGTAGGGGCTGGAAACACCATATATTTT. It specifies CASSPGVGAGNTIYF.

In DNA form, the CDR3 reads TGTGCCAGCAGCTTTGGGACGGCTAACTATGGCTACACCTTC. Protein product: CASSFGTANYGYTF. The gene calls are TRBV7-9 and TRBJ1-2; tentatively, D is TRBD1 (5 bases). The V end lost 3 bases, the J end lost 0 bases, and 8 bases lay between the germline ends. This CDR3 region has 14 residues. The germline V gene encodes CDR1 SEHNR and CDR2 FQNEAQ (reference sequence).

The chain has TRBV5-6 and TRBJ2-7; 9 nucleotides line up with TRBD1. The V and J ends lost 0 bases and 0 bases, in that order; junction bases with no gene match: 7. Germline V gene data show CDR1 as SGHDT and CDR2 as YYEEEE. The CDR3 is made up of 17 amino acids. The CDR3 bases are TGTGCCAGCAGCTTGGACCGGACAGGGGTCGCCTCCTACGAGCAGTACTTC. This codes for CASSLDRTGVASYEQYF.

V and J are TRBV24-1 and TRBJ1-5; D gene unclear. V dropped 4 bases and J dropped 9 bases, with 12 bases sitting between them. The CDR3 is made up of 13 amino acids. Germline lookup yields CDR1 KGHDR and CDR2 SFDVKD. CDR3 protein: CATSDPRMGPQHF. CDR3 bases: TGTGCCACCAGTGACCCAAGAATGGGGCCCCAGCATTTT.

CDR3 coding DNA: TGTGCCAGCAGCCCCCGTCACGTGGCAGGGGTCTCCTACGAGCAGTACTTC. Translated: CASSPRHVAGVSYEQYF. This chain links TRBV5-4 with TRBJ2-7, with a weak D call TRBD1 (6 bases). Germline-derived CDR1 and CDR2 are SGHNT and YYREEE (reference sequence). This CDR3 has 17 amino acids. The ends were cut back, 4 bases at V and 0 bases at J, with 20 bases in the middle.

The V call is TRBV10-3, the J call TRBJ1-6; D is unresolved. CDR1 is ENHRY and CDR2 is SYGVKD in the germline V gene. Trimming took 3 bases from V and 6 from J, leaving 9 bases between them. This CDR3 region has 14 residues. CDR3 in DNA: TGTGCCATCAGTGATGGGTCAACTAATTCACCCCTCCACTTT. Its translation is CAISDGSTNSPLHF.